This T cell receptor (beta chain) was captured in a study of PD-1 blockade in classical Hodgkin lymphoma. Study-wide results and limits: According to reports, newly diagnosed patients had lower baseline TCR diversity than healthy donors, and relapsed/refractory patients had lower baseline TCR diversity still. Before treatment, complete responders showed about the same diversity as newly diagnosed patients.

The CDR3 totals 14 residues. The germline V gene has CDR1 MDHEN and CDR2 SYDVKM. V was cut by 6 bases and J by 0 bases, with 9 bases left in between. Every one of the patients relapsed after autologous stem cell transplantation (brentuximab vedotin exposure was variable). Complete response, partial response or progressive disease were the best responses. Assay: immunoSEQ multiplex PCR; the TCRdb copy retains only in-frame clones and omits some. The profile shows roughly 96,000 clones, nearly 90% of them singletons. As regards this clone: The antigen remains unidentified.

The source of this sequence is a human donor with classical Hodgkin lymphoma. This chain uses TRBV28 with TRBJ1-5; D ambiguous. The sample in question was peripheral blood mononuclear cells (PBMCs), obtained before the second cycle of nivolumab. This chain's CDR3 is CASSRRISNQPQHF. The CDR3 DNA reads TGTGCCAGCAGCCGCCGGATTAGCAATCAGCCCCAGCATTTT. Full variable domain (outside the CDR3, taken from reference TRBV28 and TRBJ1-5): DVKVTQSSRYLVKRTGEKVFLECVQDMDHENMFWYRQDPGLGLRLIYFSYDVKMKEKGDIPEGYSVSREKKERFSLILESASTNQTSMYLCASSRRISNQPQHFGDGTRLSIL.